This TCR beta chain was retrieved from a study of cytomegalovirus exposure and HLA in healthy donors. Study in general: Falling in the Caucasian-associated ancestry cluster were about 83% of approximately 400 genotyped donors.

PCR involved 60 Vbeta and 13 Jbeta primers. Original data processing: In a later analysis, of around 85 million unique beta chains, about 11 million appeared in at least two donors. Clones were sequenced by immunoSEQ multiplex PCR, and TCRdb holds only the in-frame ones, with some missing. V, J and clone size were drawn from that table, and D and trimming were deduced from the DNA. The data contain some 130,000 clones, 77% of them singletons. Study outcomes and limitations: Common viral pathogens (according to a later analysis) appeared linked to several of the most significant clusters.

With regard to this clone: The antigen is not known.

The sample comprised PBMCs. This clonotype originated in a male donor in good health and CMV-seropositive.

This chain's CDR3 is CASSIRQGAEGEQFF. The CDR3 bases are TGTGCCAGTAGTATTAGGCAGGGGGCTGAGGGTGAGCAGTTCTTC. This sequence joins TRBV19 and TRBJ2-1; 8 nucleotides line up with TRBD1. Germline loops: CDR1 LNHDA, CDR2 SQIVND (reference sequence). The V segment lost 3 bases and the J segment 9 bases; nucleotides outside the gene matches: 10. The CDR3 consists of 15 residues.